This record covers a single T cell receptor (beta chain). This entry belongs to a study of control samples from healthy donors and cancer patients. This CDR3 has 15 residues. Per germline, CDR1 GTSNPN and CDR2 SVGIG (reference sequence). V was cut by 0 bases and J by 4 bases, with 15 bases left in between. Produced via immunoSEQ multiplex PCR; TCRdb's table is partial and in-frame only. There are 85,000 to 95,000 clones in the sample; less than 90% occur only once, and 14% lies in the top ten. This receptor was obtained from an older woman in good health. The J gene is TRBJ1-2, the V gene TRBV30; D gene ambiguous. Sequenced: blood. CDR3 sequence: CAWSVKLGQIYGYTF. The DNA for the CDR3 is TGTGCCTGGAGTGTAAAGTTAGGCCAGATCTATGGCTACACCTTC.